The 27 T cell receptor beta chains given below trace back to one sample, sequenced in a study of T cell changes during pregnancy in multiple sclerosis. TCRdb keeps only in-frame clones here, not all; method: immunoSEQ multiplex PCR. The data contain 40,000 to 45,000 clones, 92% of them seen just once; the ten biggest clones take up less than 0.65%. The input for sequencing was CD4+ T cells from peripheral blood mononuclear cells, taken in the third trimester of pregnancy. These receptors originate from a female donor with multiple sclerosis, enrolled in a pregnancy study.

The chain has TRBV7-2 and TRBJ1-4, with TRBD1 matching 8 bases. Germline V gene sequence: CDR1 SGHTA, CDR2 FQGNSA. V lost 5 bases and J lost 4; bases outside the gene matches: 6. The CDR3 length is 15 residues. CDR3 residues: CASSPRGRLNEKLFF. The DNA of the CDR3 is TGTGCCAGCAGCCCCAGGGGGCGCCTTAATGAAAAACTGTTTTTT.

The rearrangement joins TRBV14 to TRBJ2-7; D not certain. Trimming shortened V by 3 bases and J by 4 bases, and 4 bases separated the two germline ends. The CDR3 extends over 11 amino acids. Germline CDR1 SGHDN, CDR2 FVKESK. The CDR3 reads CASSHSYEQYF. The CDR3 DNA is TGTGCCAGCAGCCATTCTTACGAGCAGTACTTC. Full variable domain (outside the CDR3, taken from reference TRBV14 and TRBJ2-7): EAGVTQFPSHSVIEKGQTVTLRCDPISGHDNLYWYRRVMGKEIKFLLHFVKESKQDESGMPNNRFLAERTGGTYSTLKVQPAELEDSGVYFCASSHSYEQYFGPGTRLTVT.

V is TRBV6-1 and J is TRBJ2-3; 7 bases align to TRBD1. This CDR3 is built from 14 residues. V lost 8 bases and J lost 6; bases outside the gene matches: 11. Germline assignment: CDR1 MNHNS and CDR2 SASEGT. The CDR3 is CASGKRGLGDTQYF. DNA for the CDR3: TGTGCCAGCGGAAAGAGGGGGCTGGGGGATACGCAGTATTTT.

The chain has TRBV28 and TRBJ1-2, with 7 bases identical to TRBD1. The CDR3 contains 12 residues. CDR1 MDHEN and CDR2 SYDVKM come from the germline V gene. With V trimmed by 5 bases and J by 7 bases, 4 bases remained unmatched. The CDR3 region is CASSTGVSGYTF. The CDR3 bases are TGTGCCAGCAGTACAGGGGTATCTGGCTACACCTTC.

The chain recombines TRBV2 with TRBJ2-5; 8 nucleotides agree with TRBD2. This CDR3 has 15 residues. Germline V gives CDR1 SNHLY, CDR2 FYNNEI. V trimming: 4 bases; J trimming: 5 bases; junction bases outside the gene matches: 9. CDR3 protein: CASSVYGRAGETQYF. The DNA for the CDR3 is TGTGCCAGCAGTGTCTACGGGAGGGCGGGGGAGACCCAGTACTTC. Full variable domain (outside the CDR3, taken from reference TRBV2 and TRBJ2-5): EPEVTQTPSHQVTQMGQEVILRCVPISNHLYFYWYRQILGQKVEFLVSFYNNEISEKSEIFDDQFSVERPDGSNFTLKIRSTKLEDSAMYFCASSVYGRAGETQYFGPGTRLLVL.

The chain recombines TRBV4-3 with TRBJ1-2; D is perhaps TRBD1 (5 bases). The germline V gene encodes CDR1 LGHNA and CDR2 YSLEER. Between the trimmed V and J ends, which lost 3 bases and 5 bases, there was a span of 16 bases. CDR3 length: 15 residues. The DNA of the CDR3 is TGCGCCAGCAGCCAGTCTGCAGGGAGGGTATATGGCTACACCTTC. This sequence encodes CASSQSAGRVYGYTF.

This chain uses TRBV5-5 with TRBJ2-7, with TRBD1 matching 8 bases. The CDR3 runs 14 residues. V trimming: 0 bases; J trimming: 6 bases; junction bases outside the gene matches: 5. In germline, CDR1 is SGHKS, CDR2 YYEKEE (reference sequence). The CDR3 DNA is TGTGCCAGCAGCTTGGCAGGGGGCGTCGGCGAGCAGTACTTC. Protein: CASSLAGGVGEQYF.

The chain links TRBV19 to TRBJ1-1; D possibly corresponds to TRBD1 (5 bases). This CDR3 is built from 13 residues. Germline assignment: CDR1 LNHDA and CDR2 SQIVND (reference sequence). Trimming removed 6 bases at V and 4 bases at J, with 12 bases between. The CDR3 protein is CASRPAGGTEAFF. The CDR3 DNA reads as TGTGCCAGTAGGCCGGCGGGGGGCACTGAAGCTTTCTTT.

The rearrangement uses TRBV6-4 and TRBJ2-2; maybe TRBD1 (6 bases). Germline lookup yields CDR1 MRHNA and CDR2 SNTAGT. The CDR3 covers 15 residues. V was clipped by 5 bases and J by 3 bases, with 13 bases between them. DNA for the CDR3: TGTGCCAGCAGTCAACAGGGCCCCTACACCGGGGAGCTGTTTTTT. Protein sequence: CASSQQGPYTGELFF.

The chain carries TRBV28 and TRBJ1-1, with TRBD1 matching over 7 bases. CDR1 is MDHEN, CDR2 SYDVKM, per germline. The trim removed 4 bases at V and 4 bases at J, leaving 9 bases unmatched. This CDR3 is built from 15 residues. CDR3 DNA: TGTGCCAGCAGTTGGGACCGACAGGGTGGCACTGAAGCTTTCTTT. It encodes CASSWDRQGGTEAFF.

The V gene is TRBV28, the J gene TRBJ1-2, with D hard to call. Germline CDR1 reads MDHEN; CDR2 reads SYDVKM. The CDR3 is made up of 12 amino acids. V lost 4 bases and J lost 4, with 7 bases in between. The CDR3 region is CASSSSGYGYTF. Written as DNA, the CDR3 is TGTGCCAGCAGTTCTTCAGGCTATGGCTACACCTTC.

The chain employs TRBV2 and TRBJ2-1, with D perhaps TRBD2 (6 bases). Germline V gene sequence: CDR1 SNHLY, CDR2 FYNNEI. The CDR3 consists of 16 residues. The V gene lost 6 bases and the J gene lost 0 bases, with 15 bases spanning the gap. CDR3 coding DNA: TGTGCCAGCAGAAACACGGTCGGGAGCTCCTACAATGAGCAGTTCTTC. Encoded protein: CASRNTVGSSYNEQFF.

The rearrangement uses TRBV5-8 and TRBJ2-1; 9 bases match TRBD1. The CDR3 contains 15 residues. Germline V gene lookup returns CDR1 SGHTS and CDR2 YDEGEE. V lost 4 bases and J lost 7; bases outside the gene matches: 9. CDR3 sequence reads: CASSVGQGVRNEQFF. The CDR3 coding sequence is TGTGCCAGCAGCGTGGGACAGGGAGTTAGGAATGAGCAGTTCTTC.

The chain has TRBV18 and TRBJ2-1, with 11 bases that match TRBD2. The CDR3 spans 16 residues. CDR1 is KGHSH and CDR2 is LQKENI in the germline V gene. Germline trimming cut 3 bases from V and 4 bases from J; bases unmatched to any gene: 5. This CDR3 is CASSPGLAVQYNEQFF. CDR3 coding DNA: TGTGCCAGCTCACCGGGACTAGCGGTCCAATACAATGAGCAGTTCTTC.

CDR3: CASARLAGVYEQFF. The CDR3 nucleotides are TGTGCCAGTGCCCGACTAGCGGGAGTCTATGAGCAGTTCTTC. This chain links TRBV19 with TRBJ2-1, with 12 bases lining up with TRBD2. V was clipped by 8 bases and J by 8 bases; unmatched bases: 7. Germline CDR1 reads LNHDA; CDR2 reads SQIVND (reference sequence). This CDR3 comprises 14 residues.

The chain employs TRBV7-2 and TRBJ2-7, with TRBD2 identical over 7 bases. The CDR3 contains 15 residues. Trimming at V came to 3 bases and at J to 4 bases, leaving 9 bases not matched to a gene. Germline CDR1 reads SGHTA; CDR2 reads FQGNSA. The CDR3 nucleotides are TGTGCCAGCAGCTTCACCGGGACTACCCCTTACGAGCAGTACTTC. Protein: CASSFTGTTPYEQYF.

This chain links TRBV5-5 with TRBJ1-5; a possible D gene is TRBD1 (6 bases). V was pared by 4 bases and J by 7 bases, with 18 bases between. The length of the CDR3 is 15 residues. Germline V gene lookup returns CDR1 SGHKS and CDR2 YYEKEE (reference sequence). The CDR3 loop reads CASSPTGTPWQPQHF. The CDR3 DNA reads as TGTGCCAGCAGCCCAACAGGGACCCCTTGGCAGCCCCAGCATTTT.

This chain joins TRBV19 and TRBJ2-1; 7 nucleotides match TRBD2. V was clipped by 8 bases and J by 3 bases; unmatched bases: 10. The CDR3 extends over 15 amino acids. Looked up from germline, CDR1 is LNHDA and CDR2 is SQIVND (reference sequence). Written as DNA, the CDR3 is TGTGCCAGTGAGAGGGGCGGGAGTCTCTACAATGAGCAGTTCTTC. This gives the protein CASERGGSLYNEQFF. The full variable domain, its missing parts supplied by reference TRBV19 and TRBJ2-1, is DGGITQSPKYLFRKEGQNVTLSCEQNLNHDAMYWYRQDPGQGLRLIYYSQIVNDFQKGDIAEGYSVSREKKESFPLTVTSAQKNPTAFYLCASERGGSLYNEQFFGPGTRLTVL.

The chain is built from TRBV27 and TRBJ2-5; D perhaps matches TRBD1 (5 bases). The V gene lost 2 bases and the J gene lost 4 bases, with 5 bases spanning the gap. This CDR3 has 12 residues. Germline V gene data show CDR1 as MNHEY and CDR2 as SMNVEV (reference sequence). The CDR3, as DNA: TGTGCCAGCAGTTTACAGGGAGAGACCCAGTACTTC. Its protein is CASSLQGETQYF.

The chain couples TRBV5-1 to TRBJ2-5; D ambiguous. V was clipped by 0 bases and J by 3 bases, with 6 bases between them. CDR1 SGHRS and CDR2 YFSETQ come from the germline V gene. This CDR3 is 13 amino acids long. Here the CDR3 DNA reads TGCGCCAGCAGCTTGGGGCCCGAAGAGACCCAGTACTTC. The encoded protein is CASSLGPEETQYF. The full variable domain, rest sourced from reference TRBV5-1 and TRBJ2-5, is KAGVTQTPRYLIKTRGQQVTLSCSPISGHRSVSWYQQTPGQGLQFLFEYFSETQRNKGNFPGRFSGRQFSNSRSEMNVSTLELGDSALYLCASSLGPEETQYFGPGTRLLVL.

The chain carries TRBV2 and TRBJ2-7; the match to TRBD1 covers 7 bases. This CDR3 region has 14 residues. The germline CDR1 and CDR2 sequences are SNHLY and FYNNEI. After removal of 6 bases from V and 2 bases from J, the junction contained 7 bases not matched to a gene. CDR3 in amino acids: CASRPFGQAYEQYF. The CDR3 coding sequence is TGTGCCAGCAGGCCTTTTGGACAGGCCTACGAGCAGTACTTC.

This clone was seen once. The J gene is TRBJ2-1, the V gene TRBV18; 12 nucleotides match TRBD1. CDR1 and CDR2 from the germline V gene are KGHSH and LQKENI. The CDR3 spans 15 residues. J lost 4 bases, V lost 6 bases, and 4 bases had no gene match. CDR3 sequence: CASSGDRGQYNEQFF. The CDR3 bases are TGTGCCAGCTCCGGGGACAGGGGGCAATACAATGAGCAGTTCTTC.

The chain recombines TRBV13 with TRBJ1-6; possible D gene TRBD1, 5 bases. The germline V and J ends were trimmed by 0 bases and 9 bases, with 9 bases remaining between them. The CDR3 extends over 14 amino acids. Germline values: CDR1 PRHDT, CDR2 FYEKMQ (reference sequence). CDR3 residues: CASSLGTVGSPLHF. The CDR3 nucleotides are TGTGCCAGCAGCTTAGGGACAGTTGGTTCACCCCTCCACTTT.

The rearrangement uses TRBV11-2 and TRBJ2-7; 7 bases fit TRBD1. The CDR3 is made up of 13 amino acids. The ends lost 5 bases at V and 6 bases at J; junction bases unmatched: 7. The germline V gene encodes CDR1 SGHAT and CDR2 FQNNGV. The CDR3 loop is CASSGDRVFEQYF. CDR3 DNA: TGTGCCAGCAGCGGCGACAGGGTGTTCGAGCAGTACTTC.

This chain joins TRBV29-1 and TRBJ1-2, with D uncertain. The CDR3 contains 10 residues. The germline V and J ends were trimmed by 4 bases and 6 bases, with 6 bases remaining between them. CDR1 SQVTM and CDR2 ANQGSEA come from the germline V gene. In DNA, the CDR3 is TGCAGCGTTGTCGGTAATGGCTACACCTTC. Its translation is CSVVGNGYTF.

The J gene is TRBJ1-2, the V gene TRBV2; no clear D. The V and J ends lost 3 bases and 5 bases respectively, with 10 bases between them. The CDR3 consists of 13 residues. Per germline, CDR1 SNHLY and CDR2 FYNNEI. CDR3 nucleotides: TGTGCCAGCAGTGAGCAGGCGAAATATGGCTACACCTTC. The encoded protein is CASSEQAKYGYTF.

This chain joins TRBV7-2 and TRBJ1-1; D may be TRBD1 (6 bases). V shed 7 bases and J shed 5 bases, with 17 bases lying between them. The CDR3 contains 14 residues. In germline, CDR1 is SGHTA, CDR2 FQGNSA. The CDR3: CASTPGALTTEAFF. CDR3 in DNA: TGTGCCAGCACGCCAGGGGCCCTAACAACTGAAGCTTTCTTT.